These 14 T cell receptor beta chains originate from one sample sequenced in a study of neurological immune-mediated disorders. TCRdb reprocessed the 5' RACE reads via MiXCR and lists one record per CDR3 protein. The repertoire consists of 20,000 to 30,000 distinct CDR3 sequences, with 2% to 3% occurring once and the leading ten covering 2% to 2.5%. The specimen sequenced was PBMCs. The source is a woman between 45 and 65 years old with multiple sclerosis.

This clonotype was counted many times. The rearrangement uses TRBV5-1 and TRBJ2-7; 9 bases map to TRBD1. Germline V gene data show CDR1 as SGHRS and CDR2 as YFSETQ. Losses at the gene ends were 3 bases for V and 5 bases for J; bases not matched to a gene: 9. The CDR3 has 15 residues. The CDR3 sequence is CASSWTGEKIDEQYF. In DNA, the CDR3 is TGCGCCAGCAGCTGGACAGGGGAGAAGATCGACGAGCAGTACTTC.

By proportion, this clonotype is medium-sized. This chain joins TRBV28 and TRBJ1-5; D is perhaps TRBD1 (5 bases). The CDR3 is made up of 13 amino acids. V lost 8 bases to trimming and J lost 7 bases, with 15 bases between them. From germline, CDR1 is MDHEN and CDR2 SYDVKM. The DNA for the CDR3 is TGTGCCAGCGGACTCGGGGGTCACCAGCCCCAGCATTTT. It yields the protein CASGLGGHQPQHF.

This clonotype was recorded many times. The chain links TRBV5-1 to TRBJ2-7; D might be TRBD1 (6 bases). The CDR3 has 14 residues. Germline CDR1 reads SGHRS; CDR2 reads YFSETQ. Trimming left V 1 base short and J 1 base short, with 9 bases between. The chain's CDR3 is CASSLRDTSYEQYF. In DNA form, the CDR3 reads TGCGCCAGCAGCTTGAGGGACACTTCCTACGAGCAGTACTTC.

This clonotype occurred many times. The DNA for the CDR3 is TGTGCCAGCAGCTCCGTGGGGCTAGCTCAAGAGACCCAGTACTTC. Translated, it gives CASSSVGLAQETQYF. This chain uses TRBV7-6 with TRBJ2-5; the D gene could be TRBD1 or TRBD2 (5 bases each). Germline V gene sequence: CDR1 SGHVS, CDR2 FNYEAQ. The ends were cut back, 4 bases at V and 2 bases at J, with 14 bases in the middle. The CDR3 extends over 15 amino acids.

At least ten counts were recorded for this clonotype. The rearrangement uses TRBV20-1 and TRBJ2-1; 8 nucleotides line up with TRBD1. The germline V gene has CDR1 DFQATT and CDR2 SNEGSKA (reference sequence). There are 14 residues in the CDR3. V lost 3 bases and J lost 1; bases outside the gene matches: 2. CDR3 loop: CSARDRESYNEQFF. The CDR3 DNA reads TGCAGTGCTAGGGACAGGGAGTCCTACAATGAGCAGTTCTTC.

This clonotype was counted at least ten times. The V gene is TRBV11-3, the J gene TRBJ2-1; D may be TRBD1 or TRBD2 (6 bases each). V lost 5 bases to trimming and J lost 5 bases, with 19 bases between them. The germline V gene has CDR1 SGHNT and CDR2 YENEEA. This CDR3 has 16 amino acids. Here the CDR3 DNA reads TGTGCCAGCAGCCGCGGACGGGGGCCTGCCGACAATGAGCAGTTCTTC. Protein product: CASSRGRGPADNEQFF.

This chain joins TRBV7-6 and TRBJ2-5; a possible D gene is TRBD2 (8 bases). The CDR3 sequence is 16 residues long. V lost 1 base to trimming and J lost 7 bases, with 19 bases between them. Germline values: CDR1 SGHVS, CDR2 FNYEAQ. Here the CDR3 DNA reads TGTGCCAGCAGCTTAGACCCCACAGGGGCGGGAGGGACCCAGTACTTC. Its translation: CASSLDPTGAGGTQYF.

This clonotype has a count of ten or more. V is TRBV9 and J is TRBJ2-3, with D perhaps TRBD2 (6 bases). The CDR3 covers 13 residues. Looked up from germline, CDR1 is SGDLS and CDR2 is YYNGEE. The V end was cut by 4 bases, the J end by 2 bases, with 8 bases between. The CDR3 protein is CASSLAYTDTQYF. CDR3 nucleotides: TGTGCCAGCAGCCTAGCGTACACAGATACGCAGTATTTT.

This clonotype has at least ten counts. The chain is built from TRBV6-5 and TRBJ2-7; 11 positions agree with TRBD2. Germline CDR1 reads MNHEY; CDR2 reads SVGAGI. This CDR3 is built from 14 residues. V trimming: 6 bases; J trimming: 6 bases; junction bases outside the gene matches: 7. The chain's CDR3 is CASRTTSGTLEQYF. Here the CDR3 DNA reads TGTGCCAGCAGGACGACTAGCGGGACCCTCGAGCAGTACTTC.

This clonotype has at least ten counts. The V gene is TRBV5-1, the J gene TRBJ2-1, with D uncertain. V lost 5 bases and J 5 bases, leaving 5 bases between the germline ends. The CDR3 spans 11 residues. Per the germline V gene, CDR1 is SGHRS and CDR2 is YFSETQ. CDR3 residues: CASSEHNEQFF. CDR3 nucleotides: TGCGCCAGCAGTGAGCACAATGAGCAGTTCTTC.

This clonotype was counted many times. The CDR3 DNA follows: TGCAGCGTAAGGAACCCCTCCGGGGAGCTGTTTTTT. Amino acid sequence: CSVRNPSGELFF. This chain connects TRBV29-1 to TRBJ2-2; D unclear. With 6 bases removed from V and 6 bases from J, the gap between germline ends came to 11 bases. CDR1 and CDR2 from the germline V gene are SQVTM and ANQGSEA. This CDR3 region has 12 residues.

This clonotype was observed many times. The chain has TRBV7-2 and TRBJ2-3; 7 bases match TRBD1. From germline, CDR1 is SGHTA and CDR2 FQGNSA. CDR3 length: 14 amino acids. After removal of 7 bases from V and 2 bases from J, the junction contained 6 bases not matched to a gene. DNA for the CDR3: TGTGCCAGCACCTTGGGACAGTCCACAGATACGCAGTATTTT. Residues: CASTLGQSTDTQYF.

This clonotype occurred a few times. V and J are TRBV7-2 and TRBJ2-3, with D possibly matching TRBD2 (7 bases). CDR1 SGHTA and CDR2 FQGNSA come from the germline V gene. The V and J ends lost 6 bases and 4 bases respectively, with 14 bases between them. The length of the CDR3 is 14 residues. CDR3 residues: CASRSPGGPDTQYF. The CDR3 DNA reads as TGTGCCAGCAGATCGCCGGGGGGCCCAGATACGCAGTATTTT.

This clonotype was seen repeatedly, ten times or more. V and J are TRBV20-1 and TRBJ2-7, with 7 bases lining up with TRBD2. The germline gives CDR1 DFQATT, CDR2 SNEGSKA (reference sequence). This CDR3 has 15 amino acids. J lost 6 bases, V lost 0 bases, and 11 bases had no gene match. The CDR3 region has the DNA TGCAGTGCTAGAGATACCAGCGGGGCTCCCTCCGAGCAGTACTTC. Translated, it gives CSARDTSGAPSEQYF.